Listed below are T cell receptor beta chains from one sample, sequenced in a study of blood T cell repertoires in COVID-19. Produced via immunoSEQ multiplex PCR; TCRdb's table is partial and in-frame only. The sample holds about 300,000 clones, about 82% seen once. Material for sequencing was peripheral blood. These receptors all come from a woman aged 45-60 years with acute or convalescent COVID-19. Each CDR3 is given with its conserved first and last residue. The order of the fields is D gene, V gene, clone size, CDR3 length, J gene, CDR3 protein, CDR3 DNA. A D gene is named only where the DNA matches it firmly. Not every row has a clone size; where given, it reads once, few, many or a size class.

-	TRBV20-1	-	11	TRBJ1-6	CSARDKSPLHF	TGCAGTGCTAGAGACAAATCACCCCTCCACTTT
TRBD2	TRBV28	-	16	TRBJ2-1	CASSLAGLAGYNEQFF	TGTGCCAGCAGTTTGGCGGGCCTAGCGGGGTACAATGAGCAGTTCTTC
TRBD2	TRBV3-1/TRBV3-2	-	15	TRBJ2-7	CASSELGLAGVEQYF	TGTGCCAGCAGCGAACTGGGACTAGCGGGAGTCGAGCAGTACTTC
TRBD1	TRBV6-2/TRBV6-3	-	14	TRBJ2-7	CASSHRTGGPEQYF	TGTGCCAGCAGTCACAGGACAGGGGGCCCCGAGCAGTACTTC
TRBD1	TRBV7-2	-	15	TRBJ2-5	CASRTTGGGGETQYF	TGTGCCAGCAGAACGACAGGGGGCGGCGGGGAGACCCAGTACTTC
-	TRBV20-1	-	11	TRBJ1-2	CSGGRDYGYTF	TGCAGCGGGGGACGGGACTATGGCTACACCTTC
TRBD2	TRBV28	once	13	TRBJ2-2	CASLLGGTGELFF	TGTGCCAGTTTGCTCGGGGGGACCGGGGAGCTGTTTTTT
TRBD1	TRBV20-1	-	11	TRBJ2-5	CSARTGETQYF	TGCAGTGCTCGGACAGGGGAGACCCAGTACTTC
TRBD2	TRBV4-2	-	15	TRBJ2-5	CASSQDLAGVETQYF	TGTGCCAGCAGCCAAGATCTAGCGGGAGTTGAGACCCAGTACTTC
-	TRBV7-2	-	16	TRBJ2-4	CASSLVEGIAKNIQYF	TGTGCCAGCAGCTTAGTGGAGGGAATAGCCAAAAACATTCAGTACTTC
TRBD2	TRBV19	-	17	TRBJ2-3	CASSIGGLAGARDTQYF	TGTGCCAGTAGTATTGGGGGACTAGCGGGAGCCAGAGATACGCAGTATTTT
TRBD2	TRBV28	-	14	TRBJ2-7	CASSLGTSGYAQYF	TGTGCCAGCAGTTTAGGGACTAGCGGGTACGCGCAGTACTTC
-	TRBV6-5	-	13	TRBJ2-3	CASSWTSTDTQYF	TGTGCCAGCAGTTGGACTAGCACAGATACGCAGTATTTT
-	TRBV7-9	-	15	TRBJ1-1	CASTPPGRGSTEAFF	TGTGCCAGCACCCCACCCGGGAGAGGGAGCACTGAAGCTTTCTTT
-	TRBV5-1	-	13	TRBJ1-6	CASMEDRGSPLHF	TGCGCCAGCATGGAGGACAGAGGATCACCCCTCCACTTT
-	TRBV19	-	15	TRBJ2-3	CASSIGGSEPSTQYF	TGTGCCAGTAGTATAGGAGGGAGTGAGCCTAGTACGCAGTATTTT
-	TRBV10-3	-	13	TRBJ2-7	CAISATGTGEQYF	TGTGCCATCAGCGCCACAGGGACGGGCGAGCAGTACTTC
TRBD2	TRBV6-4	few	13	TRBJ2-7	CASSDLAGGRQYF	TGTGCCAGCAGTGACCTAGCGGGCGGGCGGCAGTACTTC
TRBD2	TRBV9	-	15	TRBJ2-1	CASSPRVAGYNEQFF	TGTGCCAGCAGCCCCCGGGTAGCGGGCTACAATGAGCAGTTCTTC
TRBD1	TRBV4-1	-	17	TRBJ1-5	CASSHPGTGAGDQPQHF	TGCGCCAGCAGCCACCCCGGGACAGGGGCGGGAGATCAGCCCCAGCATTTT
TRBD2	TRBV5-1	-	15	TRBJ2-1	CASKTSGGPYNEQFF	TGCGCCAGTAAGACTAGCGGGGGACCGTACAATGAGCAGTTCTTC
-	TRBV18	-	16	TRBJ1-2	CASSPSPGYSNYGYTF	TGTGCCAGCTCACCTTCGCCGGGGTACAGTAACTATGGCTACACCTTC
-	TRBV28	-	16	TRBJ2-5	CASSFPGSFPGETQYF	TGTGCCAGCAGTTTCCCCGGGTCTTTTCCGGGAGAGACCCAGTACTTC
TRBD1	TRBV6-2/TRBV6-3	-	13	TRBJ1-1	CASSYPGGTEAFF	TGTGCCAGCAGTTACCCAGGGGGCACTGAAGCTTTCTTT
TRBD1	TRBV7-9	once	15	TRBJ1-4	CASSRGQGKLEKLFF	TGTGCCAGCAGTCGGGGACAGGGCAAACTTGAAAAACTGTTTTTT
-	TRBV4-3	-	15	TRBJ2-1	CASSHQTGLGDEQFF	TGCGCCAGCAGCCATCAAACAGGGCTGGGGGATGAGCAGTTCTTC
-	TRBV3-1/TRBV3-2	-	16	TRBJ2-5	CASSQENYPLSGTQYF	TGTGCCAGCAGCCAAGAAAACTATCCCTTGTCGGGGACCCAGTACTTC
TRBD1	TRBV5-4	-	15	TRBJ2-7	CASSFPPGQEGEQYF	TGTGCCAGCAGCTTTCCCCCGGGACAGGAGGGCGAGCAGTACTTC
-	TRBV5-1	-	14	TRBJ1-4	CASSYGGSGEKLFF	TGCGCCAGCAGCTATGGAGGATCTGGTGAAAAACTGTTTTTT